These 8 T cell receptor beta chains came from one sample sequenced in a study of T cells expressing NK-cell markers. TCRdb derives one entry per CDR3 protein from the 5' RACE reads, leaving out DNA. This table holds 200,000 to 300,000 distinct CDR3 sequences. The sample consisted of blood T cells: a sorted CD56 or NKG2C T cell subset, CD4+ or CD8+ T cells, or bulk PBMC T cells (not recorded which). The receptors were sampled from a woman between 18 and 70 years old in good health.

The chain couples TRBV24-1 to TRBJ2-1; TCRdb selects TRBD2, and the lack of DNA leaves this call unchecked. The germline V gene has CDR1 KGHDR and CDR2 SFDVKD. CDR3 length equals 16 residues. The CDR3 protein is CATSDLGTSGYNEQFF.

The rearrangement joins TRBV7-2 to TRBJ2-7. Per germline, CDR1 SGHTA and CDR2 FQGNSA. CDR3 length equals 11 residues. The CDR3 reads CASSSFYEQYF.

The chain uses TRBV10-2 and TRBJ1-2. Germline CDR1 is WSHSY and CDR2 is SAAADI. The CDR3 consists of 13 residues. Here the CDR3 reads CASSESSPYGYTF.

The rearrangement uses TRBV5-5 and TRBJ2-3; TCRdb indicates TRBD1, and absent DNA this call remains unverified. This CDR3 has 16 residues. Germline assignment: CDR1 SGHKS and CDR2 YYEKEE (reference sequence). CDR3 sequence reads: CASSTDTIPFTDTQYF.

V and J are TRBV5-1 and TRBJ1-2; TCRdb outputs TRBD1, but without DNA this stays unchecked. CDR1 and CDR2 (germline): SGHRS, YFSETQ. The length of the CDR3 is 14 residues. The CDR3 reads CASSQSRDPPGYTF.

The J gene is TRBJ2-7, the V gene TRBV20-1; the TCRdb call, TRBD2, lacks DNA for checking. The germline CDR1 and CDR2 sequences are DFQATT and SNEGSKA (reference sequence). This CDR3 is built from 15 residues. This CDR3 reads CSAAASGASSYEQYF.

The chain combines TRBV18 with TRBJ1-5; the D call of TRBD1 rests on TCRdb alone, since no DNA is present to check it. The CDR3 has 14 amino acids. Per germline, CDR1 KGHSH and CDR2 LQKENI. This CDR3 is CASSPSRENQPQHF.

The J gene is TRBJ2-4, the V gene TRBV7-2; TCRdb outputs TRBD1, but without DNA this stays unchecked. This CDR3 has 15 residues. Germline CDR1 SGHTA, CDR2 FQGNSA. The CDR3: CASSSIGGAENIQYF.